The 12 T cell receptor beta chains presented below share a single source sample, sequenced in a study of CD8+CD57+ T cells in acquired aplastic anemia. The use of genomic DNA as template underpinned the TCR beta VDJ and CDR3 profiling. TCRdb processed the reads anew with MiXCR; each CDR3 protein has one entry. The table includes some 180,000 distinct CDR3 sequences, approximately 46% detected once. The source material was sorted CD4+, CD8+, or CD8+CD57+ T cells (not recorded which) from PBMCs. The receptors derive from a human donor in good health.

This clonotype has a count of ten or more. V is TRBV7-9 and J is TRBJ1-1; D gene unclear. This CDR3 region has 14 residues. The V gene's germline CDR1 is SEHNR and CDR2 FQNEAQ (reference sequence). Trimming stripped 1 base from V and 6 bases from J, with 12 bases between. The DNA for the CDR3 is TGTGCCAGCAGCTTAGAATTTCCGGGTTCTGAAGCTTTCTTT. Residues: CASSLEFPGSEAFF.

This chain links TRBV7-2 with TRBJ2-7; perhaps D is TRBD1 or TRBD2 (7 bases each). V dropped 5 bases and J dropped 4 bases, with 18 bases sitting between them. This CDR3 contains 15 residues. Germline assignment: CDR1 SGHTA and CDR2 FQGNSA. The DNA of the CDR3 is TGTGCCAGCAGCAGGGGCGGGGGACAGCAATACGAGCAGTACTTC. This codes for CASSRGGGQQYEQYF.

This clonotype showed up just a few times. V is TRBV7-2 and J is TRBJ1-1; D gene uncertain. V was shortened by 4 bases and J by 1 base, with 13 bases between the two germline ends. The V gene's germline CDR1 is SGHTA and CDR2 FQGNSA. The CDR3 spans 15 residues. The CDR3 region is CASSSHIEPNTEAFF. The CDR3 coding sequence is TGTGCCAGCAGCTCCCATATTGAACCGAACACTGAAGCTTTCTTT.

This clonotype showed up many times. V is TRBV19 and J is TRBJ2-5; 11 bases fit TRBD2. V lost 5 bases to trimming and J lost 5 bases; unmatched junction nucleotides: 7. The CDR3 has 15 residues. Germline V CDR1 and CDR2: LNHDA, SQIVND (reference sequence). CDR3 region: CASSGTSGSYETQYF. The CDR3 bases are TGTGCCAGTAGTGGCACTAGCGGGAGCTATGAGACCCAGTACTTC.

The V gene is TRBV15, the J gene TRBJ2-5, with D possibly being TRBD1 (5 bases). V lost 0 bases and J lost 4, with 9 bases in between. Germline V gene sequence: CDR1 LNHNV, CDR2 YYDKDF (reference sequence). The CDR3 spans 14 residues. The CDR3 bases are TGTGCCACCAGCAGAGATTGGCAGGGAGAGACCCAGTACTTC. As protein: CATSRDWQGETQYF.

In its sample, this clonotype was seen many times. The chain employs TRBV7-2 and TRBJ2-7; D is unresolved. Germline V lookup: CDR1 SGHTA, CDR2 FQGNSA. The CDR3 is made up of 13 amino acids. With 5 bases removed from V and 0 bases from J, the gap between germline ends came to 8 bases. The DNA of the CDR3 is TGTGCCAGCAGCCACAGCCTCTCCTACGAGCAGTACTTC. Translating gives CASSHSLSYEQYF.

The chain links TRBV10-3 to TRBJ2-5; 13 nucleotides line up with TRBD2. Germline loops: CDR1 ENHRY, CDR2 SYGVKD. V lost 10 bases to trimming and J lost 1 base; unmatched junction nucleotides: 9. CDR3 size: 16 residues. CDR3 sequence reads: CASKLLAGGSQETQYF. The CDR3 DNA follows: TGTGCCAGCAAATTACTAGCGGGAGGGTCCCAAGAGACCCAGTACTTC.

This clonotype was found once. The V and J genes are TRBV29-1 and TRBJ1-2, with 9 bases fitting TRBD1. CDR3 length: 11 amino acids. V was pared by 6 bases and J by 4 bases, with 0 bases of the junction left unmatched. Germline loops: CDR1 SQVTM, CDR2 ANQGSEA. For the CDR3, the DNA is TGCAGCGTACAGGGGGCCTATGGCTACACCTTC. Translating it yields CSVQGAYGYTF.

The rearrangement links TRBV24-1 to TRBJ2-6; D unclear. Germline V gene sequence: CDR1 KGHDR, CDR2 SFDVKD. The V gene lost 7 bases and the J gene lost 3 bases, with 15 bases spanning the gap. The CDR3 contains 16 residues. The CDR3 loop is CATREVVIGGANVLTF. DNA for the CDR3: TGTGCCACCAGAGAGGTCGTAATTGGTGGGGCCAACGTCCTGACTTTC.

The chain is built from TRBV7-9 and TRBJ2-7; D call uncertain. CDR3 length: 11 residues. V was pared by 2 bases and J by 5 bases, with 4 bases between. From germline, CDR1 is SEHNR and CDR2 FQNEAQ (reference sequence). The CDR3 protein is CASSLYDEQYF. DNA of the CDR3: TGTGCCAGCAGCTTATACGACGAGCAGTACTTC.

As concerns this clonotype: A much larger clonotype is one base distant, so this may be a read error. The rearrangement uses TRBV10-3 and TRBJ1-5, with D unclear. Germline-derived CDR1 and CDR2 are ENHRY and SYGVKD. CDR3 size: 14 residues. V was cut by 10 bases and J by 3 bases, with 16 bases left in between. DNA for the CDR3: TGTGCCAGCAGGCCGAGACATAACAATCAGCCCCAGCATTTT. As protein: CASRPRHNNQPQHF.

This clonotype came up many times. J is TRBJ2-1 and V is TRBV2; D perhaps matches TRBD2 (5 bases). Trimming pared 4 bases from V and 7 bases from J, leaving 17 bases between. Germline CDR1 is SNHLY and CDR2 is FYNNEI. The CDR3 loop spans 15 amino acids. The CDR3 nucleotides are TGTGCCAGCAGTGTGGACCGAGGGCGAGGAAATGAGCAGTTCTTC. Translating gives CASSVDRGRGNEQFF.